The T cell receptor (beta chain) described here comes from a study of CD8+ T cells in alopecia areata. Extracted from the samples, RNA was reverse transcribed into cDNA to serve as the sequencing template. TCRdb's copy holds only in-frame clones and misses some; the assay was immunoSEQ multiplex PCR. The repertoire has fewer than 200,000 clones, over 50% of them found once; the top ten carry 14% to 15%. The V gene's germline CDR1 is SGHDN and CDR2 FVKESK. V was trimmed by 6 bases and J by 4 bases, leaving 10 bases between them. The CDR3 is 12 amino acids. This clone was counted a few times. This receptor was obtained from a human donor with alopecia areata. The specimen was CD4+ T cells sorted from blood, collected at week 0. The chain has TRBV14 and TRBJ2-7, with D hard to call. The CDR3 region is CASSFAGYEQYF. The DNA for the CDR3 is TGTGCCAGCAGTTTCGCCGGGTACGAGCAGTACTTC.